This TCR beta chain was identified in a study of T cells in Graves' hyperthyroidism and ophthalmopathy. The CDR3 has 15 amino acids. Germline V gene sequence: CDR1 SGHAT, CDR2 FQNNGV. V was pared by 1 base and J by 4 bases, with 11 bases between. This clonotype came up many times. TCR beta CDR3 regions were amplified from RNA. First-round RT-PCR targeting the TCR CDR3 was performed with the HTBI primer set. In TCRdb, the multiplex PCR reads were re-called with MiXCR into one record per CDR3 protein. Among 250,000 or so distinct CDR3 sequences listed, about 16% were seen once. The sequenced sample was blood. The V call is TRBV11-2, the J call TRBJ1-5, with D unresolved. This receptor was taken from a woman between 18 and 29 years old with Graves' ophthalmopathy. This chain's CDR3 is CASSLGRSFNQPQHF. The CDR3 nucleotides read TGTGCCAGCAGCTTAGGCAGGAGCTTTAATCAGCCCCAGCATTTT.